One and the same sample provided the 15 T cell receptor beta chains below, sequenced in a study of cytomegalovirus exposure and HLA in healthy donors. Both 60 Vbeta primers and 13 Jbeta primers went into the PCR. TCRdb's copy holds only in-frame clones and misses some; the assay was immunoSEQ multiplex PCR. Altogether roughly 120,000 clones are present, around four fifths being singletons, with the ten largest covering approximately 10%. Sequencing was carried out using PBMCs. Source of these receptors: a male donor in good health and CMV-seropositive.

This clone was seen more than once but under ten times. J is TRBJ1-1 and V is TRBV15, with D unresolved. The CDR3 is 14 amino acids. V was pared by 4 bases and J by 5 bases, with 14 bases between. CDR1 and CDR2 from the germline V gene are LNHNV and YYDKDF (reference sequence). Written as DNA, the CDR3 is TGTGCCACCAGCACCCGACGGACGGGAACTGAAGCTTTCTTT. It translates to CATSTRRTGTEAFF. The full variable domain, with the rest looked up from reference TRBV15 and TRBJ1-1, is DAMVIQNPRYQVTQFGKPVTLSCSQTLNHNVMYWYQQKSSQAPKLLFHYYDKDFNNEADTPDNFQSRRPNTSFCFLDIRSPGLGDTAMYLCATSTRRTGTEAFFGQGTRLTVV.

This clone was picked up one time. The chain is built from TRBV29-1 and TRBJ2-5; 9 bases align to TRBD1. Matching the DNA end better, TRBJ2-7 makes the J call doubtful. The germline V gene has CDR1 SQVTM and CDR2 ANQGSEA. The CDR3 runs to 13 residues. CDR3 sequence: CSVDTGGPYEQYF. For the CDR3, the DNA is TGCAGCGTTGACACAGGGGGCCCCTACGAGCAGTACTTC.

The J gene is TRBJ2-7, the V gene TRBV10-3; possible D gene TRBD1, 5 bases. CDR3 length equals 12 residues. V dropped 6 bases and J dropped 0 bases, with 6 bases sitting between them. The V gene's germline CDR1 is ENHRY and CDR2 SYGVKD. CDR3 protein: CAISRASYEQYF. The CDR3 DNA reads TGTGCCATCAGCAGGGCCTCCTACGAGCAGTACTTC.

J is TRBJ2-5 and V is TRBV25-1; the D gene is possibly TRBD1 (5 bases). Germline CDR1 is MGHDK and CDR2 is SYGVNS. The CDR3 sequence is 15 residues long. Between the trimmed V and J ends, which lost 0 bases and 4 bases, there was a span of 12 bases. The DNA of the CDR3 is TGTGCCAGCAGTGAATATCAGGGATCGGGAGAGACCCAGTACTTC. It codes for CASSEYQGSGETQYF.

The V call is TRBV28, the J call TRBJ1-5; 7 bases agree with TRBD1. Germline V gene data show CDR1 as MDHEN and CDR2 as SYDVKM. V was clipped by 4 bases and J by 4 bases; unmatched bases: 7. CDR3 length equals 15 residues. The CDR3 DNA reads as TGTGCCAGCAGTTCCGGGGACAGACTAAATCAGCCCCAGCATTTT. Amino acids: CASSSGDRLNQPQHF.

This rearrangement joins TRBV28 to TRBJ2-7; D is perhaps TRBD1 (6 bases). V gave up 0 bases and J gave up 2 bases, with 8 bases separating them. The CDR3 has 14 residues. Germline CDR1 reads MDHEN; CDR2 reads SYDVKM. CDR3 nucleotides: TGTGCCAGCAGTTTATGGGACAGCACCTACGAGCAGTACTTC. Its protein is CASSLWDSTYEQYF.

This chain joins TRBV18 and TRBJ2-3; unclear D gene. Trimming pared 3 bases from V and 4 bases from J, leaving 5 bases between. This CDR3 is 12 amino acids long. Germline loops: CDR1 KGHSH, CDR2 LQKENI. In DNA, the CDR3 is TGTGCCAGCTCACCGGCCGCAGATACGCAGTATTTT. Its translation is CASSPAADTQYF.

This chain links TRBV11-2 with TRBJ2-7; 7 bases agree with TRBD2. V shed 3 bases, J shed 0 bases, and the junction held 2 bases outside the gene matches. This CDR3 spans 14 amino acids. Germline V CDR1 and CDR2: SGHAT, FQNNGV. CDR3 in amino acids: CASSFGGGSYEQYF. In nucleotides, the CDR3 is TGTGCCAGCAGCTTTGGCGGGGGCTCCTACGAGCAGTACTTC.

A remark on this clone: Distinct nucleotide sequences in the sample also encode this CDR3. J is TRBJ2-7 and V is TRBV6-5; 9 bases align to TRBD1. With V trimmed by 2 bases and J by 2 bases, 1 base remained unmatched. The CDR3 covers 14 residues. The germline gives CDR1 MNHEY, CDR2 SVGAGI. The CDR3, as DNA: TGTGCCAGCAGTTACCGGGACAGGGCCTACGAGCAGTACTTC. Translating it yields CASSYRDRAYEQYF.

The chain recombines TRBV6-5 with TRBJ1-1; D perhaps matches TRBD1 (6 bases). Germline lookup yields CDR1 MNHEY and CDR2 SVGAGI. The CDR3 is made up of 12 amino acids. Trimming removed 8 bases at V and 5 bases at J, with 12 bases between. Here the CDR3 reads CASYVQGTEAFF. For the CDR3, the DNA is TGTGCCAGCTACGTACAGGGTACTGAAGCTTTCTTT.

The rearrangement joins TRBV2 to TRBJ2-2, with 11 positions matching TRBD2. The CDR3 extends over 16 amino acids. Germline loops: CDR1 SNHLY, CDR2 FYNNEI. V lost 8 bases to trimming and J lost 4 bases; unmatched junction nucleotides: 9. CDR3 region: CASGTSGGWGTGELFF. CDR3 in DNA: TGTGCCAGCGGGACTAGCGGTGGTTGGGGCACCGGGGAGCTGTTTTTT.

The chain recombines TRBV6-4 with TRBJ2-2; D call uncertain. The germline CDR1 and CDR2 sequences are MRHNA and SNTAGT. The CDR3 is made up of 16 amino acids. The germline V and J ends were trimmed by 2 bases and 13 bases, with 23 bases remaining between them. This chain's CDR3 is CASSDPVEAPWVWLFF. The CDR3 DNA is TGTGCCAGCAGTGACCCGGTTGAGGCCCCCTGGGTATGGCTGTTTTTT.

This rearrangement joins TRBV27 to TRBJ2-2, with 10 bases aligning to TRBD2. The V segment lost 5 bases and the J segment 5 bases; nucleotides outside the gene matches: 11. This CDR3 comprises 17 residues. CDR1 MNHEY and CDR2 SMNVEV come from the germline V gene (reference sequence). CDR3 sequence: CASSPLPGLALTGELFF. The CDR3 region has the DNA TGTGCCAGCAGTCCGCTTCCGGGACTAGCGTTAACCGGGGAGCTGTTTTTT.

The chain joins TRBV5-5 to TRBJ1-1, with unresolved D. Germline V gives CDR1 SGHKS, CDR2 YYEKEE (reference sequence). CDR3 length: 14 residues. Trimming left V 0 bases short and J 5 bases short, with 11 bases between. In DNA form, the CDR3 reads TGTGCCAGCAGCTTGGCGGCAGGTTGGACTGAAGCTTTCTTT. It specifies CASSLAAGWTEAFF.

The chain links TRBV11-2 to TRBJ2-3; D not certain. The ends were cut back, 3 bases at V and 6 bases at J, with 4 bases in the middle. This CDR3 comprises 11 residues. Germline V lookup: CDR1 SGHAT, CDR2 FQNNGV. In DNA form, the CDR3 reads TGTGCCAGCAGCTTTTCGGATACGCAGTATTTT. Translation: CASSFSDTQYF. Using reference TRBV11-2 and TRBJ2-3 for the parts outside the CDR3, the full variable domain is EAGVAQSPRYKIIEKRQSVAFWCNPISGHATLYWYQQILGQGPKLLIQFQNNGVVDDSQLPKDRFSAERLKGVDSTLKIQPAKLEDSAVYLCASSFSDTQYFGPGTRLTVL.